Shown below are 9 T cell receptor beta chains from a single sample sequenced in a study of T cells in localized non-small cell lung cancer. Libraries were prepared by immunoSEQ multiplex PCR; TCRdb keeps only in-frame clonotypes and omits some of them. Seen here are roughly 38,000 clones, around nine tenths observed once, and the top ten hold 2% to 3%. Specimen: peripheral blood, collected before any cancer treatment. The receptors stem from an older female donor with stage I squamous cell lung carcinoma.

The J gene is TRBJ1-6, the V gene TRBV30, with D uncertain. The CDR3 spans 15 residues. Trimming stripped 5 bases from V and 7 bases from J, with 18 bases between. The germline gives CDR1 GTSNPN, CDR2 SVGIG (reference sequence). Written as DNA, the CDR3 is TGTGCCTGGGGCTTAGCTTCAGCCGGGAATTCACCCCTCCACTTT. It codes for CAWGLASAGNSPLHF.

V is TRBV2 and J is TRBJ2-1; 7 nucleotides align to TRBD2. The CDR3 loop spans 18 amino acids. CDR1 is SNHLY, CDR2 FYNNEI, per germline. The ends lost 4 bases at V and 0 bases at J; junction bases unmatched: 12. The CDR3, as DNA: TGTGCCAGCAGTGTTTGGGACTACTCCTTGGTCTCCTACAATGAGCAGTTCTTC. Protein product: CASSVWDYSLVSYNEQFF.

This chain links TRBV7-2 with TRBJ2-3, with D maybe TRBD2 (5 bases). The CDR3 contains 14 residues. The germline gives CDR1 SGHTA, CDR2 FQGNSA. V gave up 2 bases and J gave up 3 bases, with 9 bases separating them. Here the CDR3 reads CASSLTTRTDTQYF. For the CDR3, the DNA is TGTGCCAGCAGCTTAACTACTAGAACAGATACGCAGTATTTT.

This clone was picked up one time. The chain employs TRBV5-1 and TRBJ2-5; 8 nucleotides agree with TRBD2. The V and J ends lost 7 bases and 4 bases, in that order; junction bases with no gene match: 9. The CDR3 spans 14 residues. Germline V gives CDR1 SGHRS, CDR2 YFSETQ. The CDR3 spells CASCEAGVGETQYF. The CDR3 DNA is TGCGCCAGCTGCGAAGCGGGAGTGGGAGAGACCCAGTACTTC.

The chain uses TRBV7-2 and TRBJ1-2; D perhaps matches TRBD1 (6 bases). V was shortened by 5 bases and J by 7 bases, with 17 bases between the two germline ends. CDR1 is SGHTA, CDR2 FQGNSA, per germline. The CDR3 consists of 14 residues. CDR3 DNA sequence: TGTGCCAGCAGCCAAGGTCCAGGGGAAGGTGGCTACACCTTC. Its translation is CASSQGPGEGGYTF.

CDR3 sequence reads: CATSRSVSGNTIYF. The CDR3 DNA sequence: TGTGCCACCAGTCGCAGCGTCTCTGGAAACACCATATATTTT. The chain combines TRBV15 with TRBJ1-3; D is ambiguous. The CDR3 totals 14 residues. Germline assignment: CDR1 LNHNV and CDR2 YYDKDF (reference sequence). V was pared by 6 bases and J by 0 bases, with 9 bases between.

The chain has TRBV14 and TRBJ1-2; D remains ambiguous. CDR3 length: 16 residues. CDR1 and CDR2 (germline): SGHDN, FVKESK. Trimming shortened V by 1 base and J by 8 bases, and 20 bases separated the two germline ends. The CDR3 reads CASSQGPRTGNRGYTF. Here the CDR3 DNA reads TGTGCCAGCAGCCAAGGACCCCGGACGGGGAATCGGGGCTACACCTTC.

J is TRBJ1-2 and V is TRBV7-6; 9 nucleotides match TRBD1. The ends lost 5 bases at V and 4 bases at J; junction bases unmatched: 11. This CDR3 is built from 16 residues. Germline V gene sequence: CDR1 SGHVS, CDR2 FNYEAQ. The CDR3 coding sequence is TGTGCCAGCAGCACCCATGCCGGGACAGGGTCCTATGGCTACACCTTC. As protein: CASSTHAGTGSYGYTF.

This clone was recorded only once. The chain carries TRBV10-3 and TRBJ2-7; 8 positions agree with TRBD1. The CDR3 is 14 residues long. The trim removed 8 bases at V and 6 bases at J, leaving 12 bases unmatched. The germline CDR1 and CDR2 sequences are ENHRY and SYGVKD. The CDR3 here is CAIGPGQEGREQYF. The CDR3 region has the DNA TGTGCCATCGGGCCGGGACAGGAGGGGCGCGAGCAGTACTTC.